Reported below is one T cell receptor (beta chain). Its target is not known. With 8 bases clipped from V and 7 bases from J, the junction kept 3 bases outside the gene matches. The germline CDR1 and CDR2 sequences are MNHNS and SASEGT. The CDR3 sequence is 12 residues long. Sequencing used immunoSEQ multiplex PCR; TCRdb keeps in-frame clones, though not all of them. The sample holds approximately 220,000 clones, approximately 88% seen once. This entry comes from a study of cytomegalovirus exposure and HLA in healthy donors. The wider study: The platform used for the roughly 120 validation repertoires matched that of the 666 first-cohort repertoires, a later analysis reported. Notes on the study in general: High specificity and sensitivity for cytomegalovirus status were reported for the classifier. Listed as cytomegalovirus-associated were 170 or so TCR beta chains.

The sequencing input was PBMCs. The rearrangement joins TRBV6-1 to TRBJ1-2; 11 bases match TRBD1. This sequence originates from a young woman in good health and CMV-seropositive. This chain's CDR3 is CASGQGAGGYTF. The CDR3 nucleotides read TGTGCCAGCGGACAGGGGGCAGGTGGCTACACCTTC.